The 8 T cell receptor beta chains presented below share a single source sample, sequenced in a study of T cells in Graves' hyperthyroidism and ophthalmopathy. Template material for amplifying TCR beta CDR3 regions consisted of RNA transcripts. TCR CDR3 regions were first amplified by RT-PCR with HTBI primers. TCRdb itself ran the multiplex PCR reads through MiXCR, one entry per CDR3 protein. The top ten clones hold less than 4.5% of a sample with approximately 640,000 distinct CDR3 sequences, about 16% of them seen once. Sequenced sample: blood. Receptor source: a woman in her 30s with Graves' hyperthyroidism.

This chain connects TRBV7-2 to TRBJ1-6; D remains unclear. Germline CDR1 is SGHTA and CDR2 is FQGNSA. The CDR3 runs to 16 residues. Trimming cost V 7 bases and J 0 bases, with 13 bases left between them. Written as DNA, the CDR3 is TGTGCCAGCAATAGTGTACAGAGCTCCTATAATTCACCCCTCCACTTT. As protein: CASNSVQSSYNSPLHF.

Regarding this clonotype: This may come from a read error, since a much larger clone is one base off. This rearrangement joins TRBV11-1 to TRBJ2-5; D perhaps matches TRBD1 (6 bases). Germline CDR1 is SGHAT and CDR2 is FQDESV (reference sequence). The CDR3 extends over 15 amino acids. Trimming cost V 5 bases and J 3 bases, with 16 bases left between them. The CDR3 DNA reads TGTGCCAGCAGCAACTACAGGGCCTCTAAAGAGACCCAGTACTTC. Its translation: CASSNYRASKETQYF.

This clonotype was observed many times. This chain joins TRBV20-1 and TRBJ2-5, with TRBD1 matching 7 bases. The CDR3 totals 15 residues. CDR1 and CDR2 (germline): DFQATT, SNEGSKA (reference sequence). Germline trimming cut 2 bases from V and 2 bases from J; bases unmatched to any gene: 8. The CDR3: CSARIGDSFQETQYF. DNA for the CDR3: TGCAGTGCTAGAATTGGGGACAGCTTTCAAGAGACCCAGTACTTC.

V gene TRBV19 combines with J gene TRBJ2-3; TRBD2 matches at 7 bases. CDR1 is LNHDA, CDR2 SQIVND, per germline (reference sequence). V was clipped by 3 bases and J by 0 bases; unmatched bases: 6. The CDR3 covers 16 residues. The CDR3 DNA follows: TGTGCCAGTAGTATCACTAGCGCACGTAGCACAGATACGCAGTATTTT. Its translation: CASSITSARSTDTQYF.

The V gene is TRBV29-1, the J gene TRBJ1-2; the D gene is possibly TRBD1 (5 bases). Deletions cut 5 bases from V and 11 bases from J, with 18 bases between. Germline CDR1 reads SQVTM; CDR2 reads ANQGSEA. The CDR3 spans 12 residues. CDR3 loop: CSVLKGGVGYTF. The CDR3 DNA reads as TGCAGCGTTCTCAAGGGAGGGGTGGGTTACACCTTC.

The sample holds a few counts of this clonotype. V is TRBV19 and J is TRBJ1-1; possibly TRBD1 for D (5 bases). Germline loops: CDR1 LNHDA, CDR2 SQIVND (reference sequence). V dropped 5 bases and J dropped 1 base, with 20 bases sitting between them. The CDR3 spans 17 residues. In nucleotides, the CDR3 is TGTGCCAGTAGTTTTACTGGCCTGGGACGGGAGAACACTGAAGCTTTCTTT. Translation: CASSFTGLGRENTEAFF. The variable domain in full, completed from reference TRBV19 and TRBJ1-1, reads DGGITQSPKYLFRKEGQNVTLSCEQNLNHDAMYWYRQDPGQGLRLIYYSQIVNDFQKGDIAEGYSVSREKKESFPLTVTSAQKNPTAFYLCASSFTGLGRENTEAFFGQGTRLTVV.

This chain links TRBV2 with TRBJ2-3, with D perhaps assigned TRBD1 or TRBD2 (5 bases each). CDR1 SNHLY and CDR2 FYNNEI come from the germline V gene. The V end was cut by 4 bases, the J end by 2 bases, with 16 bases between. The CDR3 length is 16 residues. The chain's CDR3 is CASSVGTLPITDTQYF. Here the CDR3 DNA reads TGTGCCAGCAGTGTGGGGACGCTACCAATCACAGATACGCAGTATTTT.

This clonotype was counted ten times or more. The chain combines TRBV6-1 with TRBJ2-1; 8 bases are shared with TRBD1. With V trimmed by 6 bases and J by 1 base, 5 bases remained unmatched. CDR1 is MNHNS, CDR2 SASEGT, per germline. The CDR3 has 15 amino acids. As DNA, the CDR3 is TGTGCCAGCAGCGAGGACAGGGTTTCCTACAATGAGCAGTTCTTC. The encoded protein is CASSEDRVSYNEQFF.